This passage covers 25 T cell receptor beta chains from one sample sequenced in a study of CD8 T cells in Susac syndrome. RNA in amounts of roughly 0.5 to 1 ug was reverse transcribed with random hexamers. In TCRdb, the immunoSEQ multiplex PCR reads were re-called with MiXCR into one record per CDR3 protein. This repertoire shows some 180,000 distinct CDR3 sequences, 91% found once; its top ten account for over 0.075%. The material sequenced was CD4+ T cells from PBMCs. Source of these receptors: a human donor with Susac syndrome.

The V call is TRBV20-1, the J call TRBJ2-7; D is uncertain. Looked up from germline, CDR1 is DFQATT and CDR2 is SNEGSKA (reference sequence). The V end lost 2 bases, the J end lost 5 bases, and 16 bases lay between the germline ends. This CDR3 contains 14 residues. For the CDR3, the DNA is TGCAGTGCTAGATTCACGGACCCCGGTCACGAGCAGTACTTC. Translating it yields CSARFTDPGHEQYF.

This chain connects TRBV19 to TRBJ2-6; D might be TRBD1 or TRBD2, each matching 6 bases. The V end was cut by 3 bases, the J end by 2 bases, with 20 bases between. Germline V gene sequence: CDR1 LNHDA, CDR2 SQIVND (reference sequence). There are 19 residues in the CDR3. DNA for the CDR3: TGTGCCAGTAGTATGGTTGGGGGGCAGGGAGAGGCTGGGGCCAACGTCCTGACTTTC. Its translation: CASSMVGGQGEAGANVLTF. The whole variable domain, filled in from reference TRBV19 and TRBJ2-6, reads DGGITQSPKYLFRKEGQNVTLSCEQNLNHDAMYWYRQDPGQGLRLIYYSQIVNDFQKGDIAEGYSVSREKKESFPLTVTSAQKNPTAFYLCASSMVGGQGEAGANVLTFGAGSRLTVL.

The rearrangement joins TRBV5-1 to TRBJ2-1; TRBD2 agrees at 7 bases. V lost 7 bases to trimming and J lost 1 base; unmatched junction nucleotides: 5. CDR1 is SGHRS, CDR2 YFSETQ, per germline. CDR3 size: 14 residues. The DNA of the CDR3 is TGCGCCAGCGGGGCTAGCGGATCCTACAATGAGCAGTTCTTC. Amino acid sequence: CASGASGSYNEQFF.

The gene calls are TRBV20-1 and TRBJ2-5, with D tentatively TRBD1 (5 bases). Germline values: CDR1 DFQATT, CDR2 SNEGSKA (reference sequence). The CDR3 covers 10 residues. The CDR3 spells CSPREETQYF. CDR3 nucleotide sequence: TGCAGCCCCAGGGAAGAGACCCAGTACTTC.

This chain connects TRBV28 to TRBJ1-3; 7 bases line up with TRBD1. The CDR3 loop spans 14 amino acids. The trim removed 5 bases at V and 3 bases at J, leaving 4 bases unmatched. Germline assignment: CDR1 MDHEN and CDR2 SYDVKM. Here the CDR3 DNA reads TGTGCCAGCAGTCGCCAGGGGGTTGGAAACACCATATATTTT. Translation gives CASSRQGVGNTIYF.

The rearrangement uses TRBV18 and TRBJ2-7, with D possibly being TRBD2 (5 bases). Germline V gene lookup returns CDR1 KGHSH and CDR2 LQKENI. This CDR3 has 12 residues. V was pared by 0 bases and J by 11 bases, with 11 bases between. The CDR3 DNA is TGTGCCAGCTCACCACCCGGCGAGAGGGAGTACTTC. This gives the protein CASSPPGEREYF.

The chain is built from TRBV29-1 and TRBJ1-1, with D tentatively TRBD1 (5 bases). Germline-derived CDR1 and CDR2 are SQVTM and ANQGSEA. CDR3 length: 13 amino acids. V lost 2 bases and J 2 bases, leaving 9 bases between the germline ends. As DNA, the CDR3 is TGCAGCGTTGAAAAGCAGGGCAACACTGAAGCTTTCTTT. Amino acid sequence: CSVEKQGNTEAFF.

The chain recombines TRBV20-1 with TRBJ1-1; D ambiguous. V gave up 2 bases and J gave up 4 bases, with 11 bases separating them. Looked up from germline, CDR1 is DFQATT and CDR2 is SNEGSKA (reference sequence). The CDR3 is 13 residues long. For the CDR3, the DNA is TGCAGTGCTAGAAGGGAAATCAGCACTGAAGCTTTCTTT. Translation: CSARREISTEAFF.

The chain uses TRBV7-9 and TRBJ2-5; D may be TRBD2 (5 bases). Germline V gene sequence: CDR1 SEHNR, CDR2 FQNEAQ (reference sequence). Trimming cost V 6 bases and J 5 bases, with 19 bases left between them. This CDR3 has 15 residues. CDR3 protein: CASRLPRIGGETQYF. The CDR3 coding sequence is TGTGCCAGCAGATTACCCAGGATCGGAGGCGAGACCCAGTACTTC.

The count of this clonotype is one. The chain joins TRBV5-6 to TRBJ1-2, with D maybe TRBD1 (6 bases). CDR1 and CDR2 from the germline V gene are SGHDT and YYEEEE. The CDR3 runs 14 residues. Deletions cut 4 bases from V and 2 bases from J, with 12 bases between. The CDR3 nucleotides are TGTGCCAGCAGCCTTCGAACAGGGAACTATGGCTACACCTTC. Amino acids: CASSLRTGNYGYTF.

Only a few counts were recorded for this clonotype. The chain employs TRBV5-4 and TRBJ1-5; D gene ambiguous. Trimming took 1 base from V and 2 from J, leaving 4 bases between them. Per the germline V gene, CDR1 is SGHNT and CDR2 is YYREEE (reference sequence). The CDR3 is 13 amino acids. The CDR3 DNA reads TGTGCCAGCAGCTTGCAGGGCAATCAGCCCCAGCATTTT. Translated, it gives CASSLQGNQPQHF.

The chain uses TRBV19 and TRBJ2-2, with D unresolved. The CDR3 runs 16 residues. V was cut by 0 bases and J by 7 bases, with 15 bases left in between. Germline CDR1 and CDR2: LNHDA and SQIVND (reference sequence). CDR3 loop: CASSIDDASANGELFF. DNA for the CDR3: TGTGCCAGTAGTATAGACGACGCTAGTGCGAACGGGGAGCTGTTTTTT.

V gene TRBV28 combines with J gene TRBJ2-3; 8 positions agree with TRBD2. Germline assignment: CDR1 MDHEN and CDR2 SYDVKM. Unmatched junction bases numbered 11, after V lost 6 bases and J lost 0 bases. There are 17 residues in the CDR3. The chain's CDR3 is CASRLAGNPLSTDTQYF. CDR3 bases: TGTGCCAGCAGGTTAGCGGGGAACCCACTTAGCACAGATACGCAGTATTTT.

The CDR3, as DNA: TGTGCCTGGATCGGGACAGGGATCTATGGCTACACCTTC. Amino acid sequence: CAWIGTGIYGYTF. The chain is built from TRBV30 and TRBJ1-2, with 9 bases aligning to TRBD1. The CDR3 has 13 amino acids. V gave up 4 bases and J gave up 4 bases; unmatched junction bases: 4. CDR1 and CDR2 from the germline V gene are GTSNPN and SVGIG (reference sequence).

The genes are TRBV4-1 and TRBJ1-3; no clear D. The CDR3 is 18 residues long. V was trimmed by 1 base and J by 0 bases, leaving 16 bases between them. Germline CDR1 is MGHRA and CDR2 is YSYEKL. CDR3 loop: CASSQVSSLWGSGNTIYF. As DNA, the CDR3 is TGCGCCAGCAGCCAAGTTTCCTCCCTCTGGGGCTCTGGAAACACCATATATTTT.

This chain connects TRBV5-4 to TRBJ1-2; the D gene is possibly TRBD1 (5 bases). This CDR3 comprises 15 residues. Trimming took off 7 bases at V and 3 bases at J, with 19 bases between the two ends. Germline V gives CDR1 SGHNT, CDR2 YYREEE (reference sequence). The CDR3 bases are TGTGCCAGCGGACCGCAGGGCCCGGGGGACTATGGCTACACCTTC. It codes for CASGPQGPGDYGYTF.

V and J are TRBV25-1 and TRBJ2-5; the match to TRBD1 covers 8 bases. CDR1 is MGHDK, CDR2 SYGVNS, per germline. This CDR3 region has 19 residues. V shed 1 base, J shed 5 bases, and the junction held 18 bases outside the gene matches. This chain's CDR3 is CASSELLLTGQEYLETQYF. In DNA, the CDR3 is TGTGCCAGCAGTGAATTACTCCTGACGGGACAGGAGTATCTGGAGACCCAGTACTTC.

The gene calls are TRBV19 and TRBJ2-5; TRBD2 matches 7 bases. After removal of 9 bases from V and 5 bases from J, the junction contained 9 bases not matched to a gene. The CDR3 length is 13 residues. The germline CDR1 and CDR2 sequences are LNHDA and SQIVND (reference sequence). This chain's CDR3 is CASRTRGEETQYF. The CDR3 DNA follows: TGTGCCAGCAGGACTAGAGGCGAGGAGACCCAGTACTTC. Looking up the rest from reference TRBV19 and TRBJ2-5 gives the full variable domain: DGGITQSPKYLFRKEGQNVTLSCEQNLNHDAMYWYRQDPGQGLRLIYYSQIVNDFQKGDIAEGYSVSREKKESFPLTVTSAQKNPTAFYLCASRTRGEETQYFGPGTRLLVL.

The chain uses TRBV9 and TRBJ2-4; perhaps TRBD2 as D (5 bases). The CDR3 has 19 residues. Trimming left V 0 bases short and J 0 bases short, with 19 bases between. The germline gives CDR1 SGDLS, CDR2 YYNGEE. The CDR3: CASSVGGGLSPLAKNIQYF. For the CDR3, the DNA is TGTGCCAGCAGCGTAGGCGGAGGTCTCTCGCCCCTAGCCAAAAACATTCAGTACTTC.

Here the CDR3 reads CASSPEVRGGTDTQYF. CDR3 DNA: TGTGCCAGCTCCCCGGAAGTTAGGGGGGGCACAGATACGCAGTATTTT. The V gene is TRBV18, the J gene TRBJ2-3; D might be TRBD1 or TRBD2, each matching 6 bases. The germline CDR1 and CDR2 sequences are KGHSH and LQKENI. This CDR3 comprises 16 residues. V was pared by 6 bases and J by 1 base, with 17 bases between.

About this clonotype: The junction shows a germline mismatch at one end, possibly a read error. V usage is TRBV11-2 and J usage is TRBJ2-1; the D is unclear. The CDR3 length is 13 residues. Germline lookup yields CDR1 SGHAT and CDR2 FQNNGV. CDR3 DNA sequence: TGTGCCAGCAGCTTAGACCGCGGATATTCGGTCGTCTTC. Amino acids: CASSLDRGYSVVF.

The V gene is TRBV15, the J gene TRBJ2-4; D gene unclear. The germline V gene encodes CDR1 LNHNV and CDR2 YYDKDF (reference sequence). This CDR3 region has 11 residues. With 6 bases removed from V and 8 bases from J, the gap between germline ends came to 8 bases. For the CDR3, the DNA is TGTGCCACCAGTTTATTCGACATTCAGTACTTC. Its translation: CATSLFDIQYF.

Regarding this clonotype: The CDR3 carries no conserved terminal phenylalanine or tryptophan, so it likely arises from a read error. The chain has TRBV7-2 and TRBJ2-7; weak D call: TRBD1 (6 bases). The CDR3 runs to 14 residues. V lost 4 bases, J lost 1 base, and 11 bases lay in between. Germline loops: CDR1 SGHTA, CDR2 FQGNSA. The CDR3 region is CASSSGQISYEQYS. For the CDR3, the DNA is TGTGCCAGCAGCTCCGGACAGATTTCCTACGAGCAGTACTCC.

The chain is built from TRBV11-3 and TRBJ2-3; D is unresolved. Trimming left V 1 base short and J 2 bases short, with 7 bases between. The CDR3 is 14 amino acids. CDR1 is SGHNT and CDR2 is YENEEA in the germline V gene. The CDR3 DNA reads TGTGCCAGCAGCTTAGCAGAGTACACAGATACGCAGTATTTT. This gives the protein CASSLAEYTDTQYF.

The chain employs TRBV2 and TRBJ2-7; D call uncertain. The germline V gene encodes CDR1 SNHLY and CDR2 FYNNEI. The ends were cut back, 3 bases at V and 6 bases at J, with 12 bases in the middle. This CDR3 has 13 amino acids. DNA for the CDR3: TGTGCCAGCAGTGATAGTGCGTGGTCCGAGCAGTACTTC. Its protein is CASSDSAWSEQYF.